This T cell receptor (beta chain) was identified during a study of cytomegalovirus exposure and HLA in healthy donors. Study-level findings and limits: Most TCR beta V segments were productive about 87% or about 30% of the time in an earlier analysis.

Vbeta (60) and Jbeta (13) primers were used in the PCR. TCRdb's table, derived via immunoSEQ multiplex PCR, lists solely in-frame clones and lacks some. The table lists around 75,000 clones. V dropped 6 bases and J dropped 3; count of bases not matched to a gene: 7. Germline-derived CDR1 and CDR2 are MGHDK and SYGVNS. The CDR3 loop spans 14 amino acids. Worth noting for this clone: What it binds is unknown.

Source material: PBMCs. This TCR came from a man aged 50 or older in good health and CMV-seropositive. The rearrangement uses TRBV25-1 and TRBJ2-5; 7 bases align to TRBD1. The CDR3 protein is CASSVRGKEETQYF. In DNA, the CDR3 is TGTGCCAGCAGCGTCAGGGGGAAAGAAGAGACCCAGTACTTC.